This T cell receptor beta chain originates from a study of blood T cell repertoires in COVID-19 (dated by TCRdb to 2018 to 2020). Regarding the complete study: Samples covering the acute and convalescent phases of COVID-19 were provided by collaborators in the United States, Italy and Spain. Where available, HLA class I and class II types were obtained from metadata supplied by the sample provider rather than from assay-based typing. The material from the prospective study consisted of cDNA or gDNA derived from T cells, B-cell-depleted T cells, or PBMCs. The sample metadata nearly always contained a de-identified subject ID, COVID-19 status, age in years and sex. A freely available public database, intended as a resource for researchers studying the immune response to SARS-CoV-2, is where the repertoires were released. Subjects who had been exposed to COVID-19, were actively infected with it, or had recovered from it provided the deeply sampled blood TCRbeta repertoires that made up the dataset. The samples were drawn from two sources: the first 160 participants of the ongoing ImmuneRACE study, and over 1,000 subjects contributed by 6 global collaborators.

Whole blood was collected in K2EDTA tubes by collaborating institutions according to the institutions' own protocols. For TCRbeta analysis, collaborators shipped samples in one of three forms: frozen whole blood, isolated PBMCs, or DNA extracted from either of those sample types. Points on this clone: Its antigen is currently not known. No base quality information exists; no much larger clone differs at one position.

TCRbeta CDR3 regions were amplified from genomic DNA using the immunoSEQ Assay, a bias-controlled multiplex PCR. The paper's data handling went like this. The number of nucleated cells in each sample was estimated from the amplification of reference gene primers within the assay. To quantify the absolute abundance of each unique TCRbeta CDR3 rearrangement, sequence reads were collapsed and filtered. Productive Simpson clonality was computed per sample as the square root of Simpson's diversity index over productive rearrangements. Entries here come from immuneACCESS through TCRdb and include only in-frame sequences with V and J called. Some clones fail to appear in such tables; in the studies checked, an unresolved V gene covers under half of the shortfall, and the cause of the remainder is unknown. D and trimming were read from the DNA, whereas the V and J calls and clone size are those reported in that table. This sample is represented by a few hundred thousand clones; around 88% of them were singletons. The ten biggest clones cover around 0.8% of the sample.

Study-wide findings and limitations: The amount of clinical and demographic metadata varied by source and participant and was provided uncurated.

Germline trimming amounts to 5 bases on V and 10 bases on J, with 10 as the count of junction bases outside the gene matches. According to the germline V gene (reference sequence), CDR1 reads SEHNR and CDR2 reads FQNEAQ. The CDR3 measures 14 amino acids from cysteine to phenylalanine. Only the CDR3 part of the read is kept: 42 bases, read in frame from the first base. The sequence joins TRBV7-9 to TRBJ1-5; 8 junctional bases match TRBD1. The clonotype was recovered from a man in his thirties or forties with acute or convalescent COVID-19. Sequenced input: peripheral blood. The nucleotide sequence is given as TGTGCCAGCAGCGTTACAGGGGGGACGGAACCCCAGCATTTT. It encodes CASSVTGGTEPQHF.